These 9 T cell receptor beta chains were sequenced from one sample in a study of blood T cells in healthy people across ages. Sample-barcoded 5' priming and a J-beta primer mix drove a second PCR of roughly 6 to 12 cycles. MiXCR, run by TCRdb on the 5' RACE reads, gives a single entry per CDR3 protein. The sample has some 1,500,000 distinct CDR3 sequences, approximately 39% seen once. Sequences were obtained from blood. Source of these receptors: a woman aged 18 to 35 in good health.

The CDR3 protein is CASSKASGLGSYNEQFF. DNA for the CDR3: TGTGCCAGCAGCAAAGCTAGCGGACTGGGCTCCTACAATGAGCAGTTCTTC. This chain links TRBV7-3 with TRBJ2-1, with TRBD2 matching 7 bases. Per germline, CDR1 SGHTA and CDR2 FQGTGA. The CDR3 has 17 residues. The V and J ends lost 5 bases and 0 bases, in that order; junction bases with no gene match: 10.

This clonotype was found a few times. A much larger clone sits a single nucleotide away, making a read error possible. The chain has TRBV11-3 and TRBJ2-7; unclear D gene. The V gene lost 0 bases and the J gene lost 5 bases, with 5 bases spanning the gap. From germline, CDR1 is SGHNT and CDR2 YENEEA. The CDR3 contains 12 residues. The CDR3 region has the DNA TGTGCCAGCAGCTTAGATACCCACGAGCAGTACTTC. It encodes CASSLDTHEQYF.

The chain has TRBV6-6 and TRBJ2-7, with D maybe TRBD2 (5 bases). Trimming took off 3 bases at V and 12 bases at J, with 18 bases between the two ends. The CDR3 loop spans 13 amino acids. Per germline, CDR1 MNHNY and CDR2 SVGAGI (reference sequence). The CDR3 DNA reads as TGTGCCAGCAGTTATTCGGACGGGGAGACCCGGTACTTC. This encodes CASSYSDGETRYF.

This clonotype was found a few times. A much larger clone lies one base from this, so it may be a read error. V usage is TRBV27 and J usage is TRBJ1-2, with D maybe TRBD1 (5 bases). Trimming took 4 bases from V and 1 from J, leaving 7 bases between them. Germline CDR1 MNHEY, CDR2 SMNVEV (reference sequence). This CDR3 spans 13 amino acids. CDR3 region: CASSWGSNYGYTF. The CDR3 DNA follows: TGTGCCAGCAGTTGGGGCAGTAACTATGGCTACACCTTC.

This clonotype was detected only a few times. CDR3 protein: CASSLGWGSNEQYF. CDR3 nucleotides: TGTGCCAGCAGCTTAGGGTGGGGGTCCAACGAGCAGTACTTC. The J gene is TRBJ2-7, the V gene TRBV7-8; D might be TRBD1 or TRBD2, each matching 5 bases. Germline V gene lookup returns CDR1 SGHVS and CDR2 FQNEAQ. The CDR3 runs 14 residues. Trimming stripped 1 base from V and 5 bases from J, with 12 bases between.

In this sample, this clonotype turned up a few times. The CDR3 loop reads CSSLTDTQYF. Here the CDR3 DNA reads TGCAGCTCCCTCACAGATACGCAGTATTTT. This rearrangement joins TRBV29-1 to TRBJ2-3; no clear D gene. Trimming pared 8 bases from V and 2 bases from J, leaving 5 bases between. Germline V CDR1 and CDR2: SQVTM, ANQGSEA. The CDR3 runs to 10 residues.

For this clonotype: This may be a read error: a much more frequent sequence differs by one nucleotide. The J gene is TRBJ2-7, the V gene TRBV29-1; the D is unclear. The CDR3 spans 11 residues. CDR1 is SQVTM, CDR2 ANQGSEA, per germline. V lost 4 bases and J lost 12, with 16 bases in between. CDR3 residues: CSVAEFQFLYF. The CDR3 region has the DNA TGCAGCGTTGCAGAGTTCCAGTTTCTGTACTTC.

This clonotype was observed a handful of times. This chain uses TRBV21-1 with TRBJ1-5; TRBD1 was called by the table and not checked on the DNA. TRBV21-1 is a pseudogene segment. The CDR3 runs to 14 residues. The CDR3 region is CASSKGQINQPQHF. CDR3 nucleotide sequence: TGTGCCAGCAGCAAGGGACAGATAAATCAGCCCCAGCATTTT.

The CDR3 DNA reads as TGTGCCAGCAGCTTAGCGGCGTTGAGGGCTGCAGATACGCAGTATTTT. Protein: CASSLAALRAADTQYF. The J gene is TRBJ2-3, the V gene TRBV7-9, with TRBD2 as a possible D gene (5 bases). The CDR3 covers 16 residues. The ends were cut back, 0 bases at V and 4 bases at J, with 14 bases in the middle. CDR1 is SEHNR, CDR2 FQNEAQ, per germline (reference sequence).